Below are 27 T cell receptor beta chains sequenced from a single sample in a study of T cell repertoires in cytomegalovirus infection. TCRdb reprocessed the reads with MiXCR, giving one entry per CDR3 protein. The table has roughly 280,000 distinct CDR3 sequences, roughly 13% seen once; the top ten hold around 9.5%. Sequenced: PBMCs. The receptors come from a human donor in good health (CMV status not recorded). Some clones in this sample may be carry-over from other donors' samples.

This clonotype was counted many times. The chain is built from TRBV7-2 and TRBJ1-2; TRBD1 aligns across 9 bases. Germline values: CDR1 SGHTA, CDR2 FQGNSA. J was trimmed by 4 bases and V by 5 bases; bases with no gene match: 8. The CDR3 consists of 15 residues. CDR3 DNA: TGTGCCAGCAGCCCAGGACAGGGGAGGACCTATGGCTACACCTTC. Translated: CASSPGQGRTYGYTF.

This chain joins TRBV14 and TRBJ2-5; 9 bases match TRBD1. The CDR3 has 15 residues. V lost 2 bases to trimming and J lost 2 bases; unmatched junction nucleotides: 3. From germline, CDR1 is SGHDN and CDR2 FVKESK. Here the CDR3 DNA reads TGTGCCAGCAGCCAACTGACAGGGGGGCAAGAGACCCAGTACTTC. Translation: CASSQLTGGQETQYF.

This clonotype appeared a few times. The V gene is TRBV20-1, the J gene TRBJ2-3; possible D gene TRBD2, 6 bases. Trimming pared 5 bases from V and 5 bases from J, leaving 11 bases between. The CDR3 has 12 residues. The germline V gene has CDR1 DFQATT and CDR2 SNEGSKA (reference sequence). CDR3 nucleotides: TGCAGTGCTTACGGGGGAAAAGATACGCAGTATTTT. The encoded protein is CSAYGGKDTQYF.

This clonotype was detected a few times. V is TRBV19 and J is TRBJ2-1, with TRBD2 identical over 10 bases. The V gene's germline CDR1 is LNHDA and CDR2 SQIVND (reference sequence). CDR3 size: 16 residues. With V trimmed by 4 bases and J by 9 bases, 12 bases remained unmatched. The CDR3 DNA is TGTGCCAGTAGTAGGGGTGATGTTAGCGGGGGGTCTGAGCAGTTCTTC. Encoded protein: CASSRGDVSGGSEQFF.

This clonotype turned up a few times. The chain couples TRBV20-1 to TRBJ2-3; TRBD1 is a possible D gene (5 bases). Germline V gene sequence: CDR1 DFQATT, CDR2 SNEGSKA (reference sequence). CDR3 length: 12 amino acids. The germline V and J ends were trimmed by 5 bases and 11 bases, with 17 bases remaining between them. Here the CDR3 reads CSAALGQGGQYF. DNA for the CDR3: TGCAGTGCTGCCTTAGGGCAGGGCGGGCAGTATTTT.

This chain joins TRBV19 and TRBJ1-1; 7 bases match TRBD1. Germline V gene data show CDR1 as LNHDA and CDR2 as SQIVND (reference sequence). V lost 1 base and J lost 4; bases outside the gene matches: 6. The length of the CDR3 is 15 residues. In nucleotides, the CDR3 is TGTGCCAGTAGTATAGCCCTTTACAGGGGCACTGAAGCTTTCTTT. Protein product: CASSIALYRGTEAFF.

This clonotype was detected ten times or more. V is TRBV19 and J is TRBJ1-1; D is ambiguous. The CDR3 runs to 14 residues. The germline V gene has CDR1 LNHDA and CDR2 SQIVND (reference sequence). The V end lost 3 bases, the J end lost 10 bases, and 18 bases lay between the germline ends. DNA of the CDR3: TGTGCCAGTAGTATTGACGCGGTCTCCGAAGGAGCTTTCTTT. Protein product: CASSIDAVSEGAFF.

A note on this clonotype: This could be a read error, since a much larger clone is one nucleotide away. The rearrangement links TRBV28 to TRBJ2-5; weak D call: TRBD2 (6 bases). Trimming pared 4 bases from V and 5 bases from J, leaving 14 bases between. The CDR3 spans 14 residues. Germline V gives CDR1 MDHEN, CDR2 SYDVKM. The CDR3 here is CASSSGERLETQYF. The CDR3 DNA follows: TGTGCCAGCAGTTCGGGAGAGAGGTTGGAGACCCAGTACTTC.

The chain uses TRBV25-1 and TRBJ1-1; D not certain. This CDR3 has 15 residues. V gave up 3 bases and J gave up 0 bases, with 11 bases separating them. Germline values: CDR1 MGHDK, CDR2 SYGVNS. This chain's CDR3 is CASSDREIMNTEAFF. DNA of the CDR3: TGTGCCAGCAGTGACCGAGAAATTATGAACACTGAAGCTTTCTTT.

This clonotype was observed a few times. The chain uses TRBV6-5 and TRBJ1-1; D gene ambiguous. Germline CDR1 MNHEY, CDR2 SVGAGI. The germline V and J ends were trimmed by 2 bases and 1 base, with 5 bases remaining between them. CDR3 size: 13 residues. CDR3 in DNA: TGTGCCAGCAGTTACAAACGGAACACTGAAGCTTTCTTT. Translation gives CASSYKRNTEAFF.

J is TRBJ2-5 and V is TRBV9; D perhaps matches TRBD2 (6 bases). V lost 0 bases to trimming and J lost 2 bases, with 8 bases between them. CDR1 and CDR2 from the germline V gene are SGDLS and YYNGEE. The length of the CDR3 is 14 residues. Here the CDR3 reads CASSVGGVQETQYF. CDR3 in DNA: TGTGCCAGCAGCGTAGGCGGGGTACAAGAGACCCAGTACTTC.

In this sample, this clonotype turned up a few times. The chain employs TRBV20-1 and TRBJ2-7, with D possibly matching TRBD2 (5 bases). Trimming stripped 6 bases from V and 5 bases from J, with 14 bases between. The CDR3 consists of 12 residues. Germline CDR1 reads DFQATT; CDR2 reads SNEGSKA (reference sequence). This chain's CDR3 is CSAGSQANEQYF. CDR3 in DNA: TGCAGTGCAGGGAGCCAGGCGAACGAGCAGTACTTC.

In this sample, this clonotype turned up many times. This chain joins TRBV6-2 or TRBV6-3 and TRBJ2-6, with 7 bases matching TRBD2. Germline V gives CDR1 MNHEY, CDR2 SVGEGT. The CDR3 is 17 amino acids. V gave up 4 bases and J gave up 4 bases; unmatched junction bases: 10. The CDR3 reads CASSSVRRGRGANVLTF. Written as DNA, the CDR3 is TGTGCCAGCAGTTCAGTAAGGCGGGGGAGAGGGGCCAACGTCCTGACTTTC.

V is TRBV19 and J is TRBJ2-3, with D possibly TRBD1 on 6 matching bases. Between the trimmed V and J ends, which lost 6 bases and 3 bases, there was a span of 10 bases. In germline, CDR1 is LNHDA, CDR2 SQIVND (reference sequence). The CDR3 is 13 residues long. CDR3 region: CASRQGTTDTQYF. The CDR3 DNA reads TGTGCCAGTAGACAGGGTACGACAGATACGCAGTATTTT.

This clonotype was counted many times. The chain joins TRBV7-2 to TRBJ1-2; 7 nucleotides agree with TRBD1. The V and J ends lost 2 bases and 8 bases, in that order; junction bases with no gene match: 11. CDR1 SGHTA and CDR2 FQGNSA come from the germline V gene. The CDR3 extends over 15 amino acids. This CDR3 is CASSLLGTEKRGYTF. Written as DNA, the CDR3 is TGTGCCAGCAGCTTACTAGGGACAGAGAAGCGGGGCTACACCTTC.

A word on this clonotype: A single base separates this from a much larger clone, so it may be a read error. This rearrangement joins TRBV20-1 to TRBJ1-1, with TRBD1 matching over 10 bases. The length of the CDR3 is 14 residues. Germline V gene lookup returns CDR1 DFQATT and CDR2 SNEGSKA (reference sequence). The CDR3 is CNARPGTGVNEAFF. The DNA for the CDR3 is TGCAATGCTAGACCGGGGACAGGGGTAAATGAAGCTTTCTTT.

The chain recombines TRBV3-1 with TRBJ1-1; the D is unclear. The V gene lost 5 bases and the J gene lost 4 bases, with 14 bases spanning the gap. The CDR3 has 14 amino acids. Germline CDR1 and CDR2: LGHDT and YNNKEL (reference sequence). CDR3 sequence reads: CASSSSGERTEAFF. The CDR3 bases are TGTGCCAGCAGCTCAAGTGGGGAACGCACTGAAGCTTTCTTT.

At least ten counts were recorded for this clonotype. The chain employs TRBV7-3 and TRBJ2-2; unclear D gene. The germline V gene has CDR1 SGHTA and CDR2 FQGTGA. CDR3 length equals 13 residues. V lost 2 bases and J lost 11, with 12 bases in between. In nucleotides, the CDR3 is TGTGCCAGCAGCTTACAACCCTTGGCTGAGCTGTTTTTT. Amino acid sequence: CASSLQPLAELFF.

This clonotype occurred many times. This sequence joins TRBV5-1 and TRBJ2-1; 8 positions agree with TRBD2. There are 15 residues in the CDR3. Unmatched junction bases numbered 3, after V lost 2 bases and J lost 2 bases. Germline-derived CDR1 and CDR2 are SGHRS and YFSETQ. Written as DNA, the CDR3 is TGCGCCAGCAGCTTCGGGACTAGTACCTACAATGAGCAGTTCTTC. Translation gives CASSFGTSTYNEQFF. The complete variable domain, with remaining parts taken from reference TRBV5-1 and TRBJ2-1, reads KAGVTQTPRYLIKTRGQQVTLSCSPISGHRSVSWYQQTPGQGLQFLFEYFSETQRNKGNFPGRFSGRQFSNSRSEMNVSTLELGDSALYLCASSFGTSTYNEQFFGPGTRLTVL.

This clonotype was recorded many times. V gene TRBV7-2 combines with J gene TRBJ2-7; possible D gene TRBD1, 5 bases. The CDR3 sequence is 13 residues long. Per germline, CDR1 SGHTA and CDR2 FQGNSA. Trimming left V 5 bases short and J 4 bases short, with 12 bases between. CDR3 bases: TGTGCCAGCAGCATAGACAGTCCGTACGAGCAGTACTTC. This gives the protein CASSIDSPYEQYF.

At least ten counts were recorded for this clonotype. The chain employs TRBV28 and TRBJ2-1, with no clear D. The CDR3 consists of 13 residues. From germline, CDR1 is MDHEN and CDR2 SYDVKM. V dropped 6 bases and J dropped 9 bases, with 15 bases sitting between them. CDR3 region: CASRGGVVGEQFF. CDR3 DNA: TGTGCCAGCAGGGGTGGGGTTGTCGGTGAGCAGTTCTTC.

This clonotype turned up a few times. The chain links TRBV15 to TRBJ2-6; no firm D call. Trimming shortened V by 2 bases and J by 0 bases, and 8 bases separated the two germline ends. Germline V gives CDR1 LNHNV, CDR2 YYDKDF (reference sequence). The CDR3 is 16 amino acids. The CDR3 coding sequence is TGTGCCACCAGCAGACAGTCGATCTCTGGGGCCAACGTCCTGACTTTC. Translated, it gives CATSRQSISGANVLTF.

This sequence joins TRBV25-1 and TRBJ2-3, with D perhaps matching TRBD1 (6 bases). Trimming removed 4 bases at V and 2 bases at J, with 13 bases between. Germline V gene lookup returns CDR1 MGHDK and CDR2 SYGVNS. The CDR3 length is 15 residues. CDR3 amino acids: CASSAPGHYTDTQYF. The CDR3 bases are TGTGCCAGCAGTGCTCCGGGACACTACACAGATACGCAGTATTTT.

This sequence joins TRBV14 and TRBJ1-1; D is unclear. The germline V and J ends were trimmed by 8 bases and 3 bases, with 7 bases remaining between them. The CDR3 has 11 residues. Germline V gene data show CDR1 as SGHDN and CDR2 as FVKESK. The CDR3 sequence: CASLPDTEAFF. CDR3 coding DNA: TGTGCCAGCCTCCCAGACACTGAAGCTTTCTTT.

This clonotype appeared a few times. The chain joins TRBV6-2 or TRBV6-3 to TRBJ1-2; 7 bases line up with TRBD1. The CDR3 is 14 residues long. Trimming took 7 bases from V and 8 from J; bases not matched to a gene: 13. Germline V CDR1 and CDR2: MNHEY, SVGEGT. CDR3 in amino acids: CASTLRADREGYTF. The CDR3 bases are TGTGCCAGCACACTACGGGCCGACAGGGAAGGCTACACCTTC.

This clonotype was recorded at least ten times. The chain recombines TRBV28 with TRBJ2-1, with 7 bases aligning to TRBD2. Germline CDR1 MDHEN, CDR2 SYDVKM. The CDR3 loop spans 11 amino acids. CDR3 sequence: CVSSGMNEQFF. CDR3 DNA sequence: TGTGTTTCCAGCGGGATGAATGAGCAGTTCTTC.

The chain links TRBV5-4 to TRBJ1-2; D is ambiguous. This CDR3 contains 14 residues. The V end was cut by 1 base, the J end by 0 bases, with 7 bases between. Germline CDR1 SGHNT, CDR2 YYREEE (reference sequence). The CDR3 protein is CASSLITANYGYTF. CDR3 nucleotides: TGTGCCAGCAGCTTGATTACCGCTAACTATGGCTACACCTTC.